This T cell receptor (beta chain) is drawn from a study of type 1 and type 2 diabetes patients. Study-level background: Magnetic bead positive selection isolated CD4+ or CD8+ T cells from PBMCs.

Regarding the study as a whole: Some HECs seen only in T1D might also appear in more T2D or control samples.

As regards this clonotype: The target antigen is unknown.

Per the germline V gene, CDR1 is SNHLY and CDR2 is FYNNEI. This CDR3 contains 17 residues. Trimming pared 5 bases from V and 4 bases from J, leaving 23 bases between. Genomic DNA was the PCR template. The TCR beta CDR3 region was amplified using 30 forward and 13 reverse primers. TCRdb re-analysed the multiplex PCR reads in MiXCR, keeping a single row per CDR3 protein. The repertoire holds fewer than 300,000 distinct CDR3 sequences, with more than 40% as singletons. The sample consisted of peripheral blood mononuclear cells (PBMCs). The receptor comes from a man aged 18 to 35 with type 2 diabetes. This chain connects TRBV2 to TRBJ1-2, with D perhaps TRBD1 (6 bases). CDR3 bases: TGTGCCAGCAGTTACCTGGACAGTGATCTCGGTGCCTATGGCTACACCTTC. The encoded protein is CASSYLDSDLGAYGYTF. The full variable domain, in which reference TRBV2 and TRBJ1-2 provide the parts outside the CDR3, is EPEVTQTPSHQVTQMGQEVILRCVPISNHLYFYWYRQILGQKVEFLVSFYNNEISEKSEIFDDQFSVERPDGSNFTLKIRSTKLEDSAMYFCASSYLDSDLGAYGYTFGSGTRLTVV.